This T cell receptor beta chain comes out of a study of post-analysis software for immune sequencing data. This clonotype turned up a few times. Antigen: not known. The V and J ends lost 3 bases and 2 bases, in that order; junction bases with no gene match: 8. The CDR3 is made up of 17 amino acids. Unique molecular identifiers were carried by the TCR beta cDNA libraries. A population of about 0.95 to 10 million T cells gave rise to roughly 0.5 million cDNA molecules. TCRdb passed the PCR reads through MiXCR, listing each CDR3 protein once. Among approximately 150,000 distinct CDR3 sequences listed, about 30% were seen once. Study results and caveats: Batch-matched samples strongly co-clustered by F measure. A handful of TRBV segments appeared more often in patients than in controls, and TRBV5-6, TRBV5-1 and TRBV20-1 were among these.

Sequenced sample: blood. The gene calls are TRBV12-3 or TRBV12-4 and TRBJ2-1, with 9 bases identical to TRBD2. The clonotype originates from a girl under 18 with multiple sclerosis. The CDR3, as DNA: TGTGCCAGCAGTTTGGGTAGCGGGAGCAATACCTACAATGAGCAGTTCTTC. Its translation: CASSLGSGSNTYNEQFF.